This TCR beta chain was captured in a study of CD8 T cells in Susac syndrome. Overall study results and limits: It was acknowledged by the study that relatively few individuals were included in its TCR sequencing and HLA analysis.

Trimming cost V 5 bases and J 6 bases; bases outside gene matches: 13. This CDR3 spans 17 amino acids. Per the germline V gene, CDR1 is MRHNA and CDR2 is SNTAGT. A note on this clonotype: What it binds is not known.

CD8+ and CD4+ blood T cells underwent TCR beta sequencing. Patients with stable or active relapsing-remitting disease, all of them treatment-naive, made up the multiple sclerosis controls. Reverse transcription of about 0.45 to 1 ug RNA used random hexamers. It was immunoSEQ multiplex PCR that amplified TCR beta CDR3 across 54 Vbeta and 13 Jbeta. In TCRdb, the immunoSEQ multiplex PCR reads were re-called with MiXCR into one record per CDR3 protein. Here the sample spans more than 250,000 distinct CDR3 sequences, about 90% being singletons. The J gene is TRBJ2-1, the V gene TRBV6-4, with TRBD2 matching over 10 bases. The sample consisted of CD4+ T cells from PBMCs. The source of this sequence is a human donor with multiple sclerosis. The CDR3 DNA is TGTGCCAGCAGTACAATCTTTAGCGGGAGGTCGGTCAATGAGCAGTTCTTC. Translation gives CASSTIFSGRSVNEQFF.